The next 7 T cell receptor beta chains were all read from a single sample in a study of blood T cell repertoires in COVID-19. TCRdb's table, derived via immunoSEQ multiplex PCR, lists solely in-frame clones and lacks some. This sample carries some 250,000 clones, 80% to 90% of them seen once, and the ten largest clones take about 2%. Material for sequencing was peripheral blood. These receptors all come from a man aged 25-45 years with active or convalescent COVID-19.

The rearrangement links TRBV5-6 to TRBJ1-2; TRBD1 might be the D (5 bases). The CDR3 extends over 16 amino acids. Germline lookup yields CDR1 SGHDT and CDR2 YYEEEE. Trimming took 6 bases from V and 0 from J, leaving 18 bases between them. For the CDR3, the DNA is TGTGCCAGCACTATTGCTGCTCAGGGCCCTAACTATGGCTACACCTTC. It encodes CASTIAAQGPNYGYTF.

The rearrangement links TRBV27 to TRBJ1-2; TRBD1 aligns across 7 bases. V was pared by 6 bases and J by 0 bases, with 16 bases of the junction left unmatched. CDR3 size: 18 residues. Germline-derived CDR1 and CDR2 are MNHEY and SMNVEV (reference sequence). CDR3 region: CASSPQIGTALANYGYTF. The CDR3 bases are TGTGCCAGCAGCCCCCAGATTGGGACAGCGTTAGCTAACTATGGCTACACCTTC.

The chain carries TRBV12-3 or TRBV12-4 and TRBJ2-3, with D uncertain. This CDR3 has 13 residues. V gave up 1 base and J gave up 1 base, with 3 bases separating them. The CDR3 nucleotides are TGTGCCAGCAGTTTAGTAGGCACAGATACGCAGTATTTT. This codes for CASSLVGTDTQYF.

A single count supports this clone. V and J are TRBV6-5 and TRBJ1-2; 8 nucleotides agree with TRBD1. This CDR3 is built from 14 residues. V trimming: 11 bases; J trimming: 4 bases; junction bases outside the gene matches: 12. The germline V gene encodes CDR1 MNHEY and CDR2 SVGAGI. The CDR3 here is CAVLISRGPYGYTF. The CDR3, as DNA: TGTGCCGTACTAATAAGCAGGGGGCCCTATGGCTACACCTTC.

This chain connects TRBV5-1 to TRBJ1-1, with D unclear. The V gene lost 0 bases and the J gene lost 4 bases, with 13 bases spanning the gap. This CDR3 region has 15 residues. Germline V CDR1 and CDR2: SGHRS, YFSETQ. CDR3 nucleotides: TGCGCCAGCAGCTTGGATGGGCATTCGGTCACTGAAGCTTTCTTT. Translating gives CASSLDGHSVTEAFF. The full variable domain, rest sourced from reference TRBV5-1 and TRBJ1-1, is KAGVTQTPRYLIKTRGQQVTLSCSPISGHRSVSWYQQTPGQGLQFLFEYFSETQRNKGNFPGRFSGRQFSNSRSEMNVSTLELGDSALYLCASSLDGHSVTEAFFGQGTRLTVV.

This rearrangement joins TRBV6-4 to TRBJ2-3; no clear D gene. Germline CDR1 and CDR2: MRHNA and SNTAGT. Trimming left V 3 bases short and J 0 bases short, with 10 bases between. The CDR3 totals 15 residues. The CDR3 DNA reads as TGTGCCAGCAGTGAGTTCCAGACTAGCACAGATACGCAGTATTTT. The encoded protein is CASSEFQTSTDTQYF.

This clone was picked up one time. CDR3 nucleotides: TGCAGCGTTGAAGACGGAAGGGGCCGGTTTGGCTACACCTTC. Translated: CSVEDGRGRFGYTF. This sequence joins TRBV29-1 and TRBJ1-2; a weak D match, TRBD1 (5 bases). Trimming took 0 bases from V and 7 from J, leaving 15 bases between them. Germline values: CDR1 SQVTM, CDR2 ANQGSEA. The CDR3 covers 14 residues.